Detailed here is one T cell receptor (beta chain). Antigen specificity is unknown. This sample was included in a study of T cell clonotyping in hematopoietic cell transplantation. Whole-study findings and limits: At the given depth, recipient repertoires were over 95% de novo clonotypes.

This CDR3 contains 16 residues. The V gene's germline CDR1 is LGHNA and CDR2 YSLEER. V was cut by 0 bases and J by 5 bases, with 17 bases left in between. TCRdb's table, derived via immunoSEQ multiplex PCR, lists solely in-frame clones and lacks some. The sample contains 3,000 to 4,000 clones, about three quarters of which appear only once. V usage is TRBV4-3 and J usage is TRBJ2-7; possibly TRBD2 for D (6 bases). This clonotype was obtained from a male patient in his 40s who had an allogeneic stem cell transplant from an unrelated donor, so the T cells may come from the graft donor. Some clones in this sample may be carry-over from other donors' samples. The input for sequencing was peripheral blood mononuclear cells, taken 30 days after allogeneic stem cell transplant. The CDR3 loop is CASSQDGKGGGNEQYF. DNA for the CDR3: TGCGCCAGCAGCCAAGATGGTAAGGGAGGTGGGAACGAGCAGTACTTC.